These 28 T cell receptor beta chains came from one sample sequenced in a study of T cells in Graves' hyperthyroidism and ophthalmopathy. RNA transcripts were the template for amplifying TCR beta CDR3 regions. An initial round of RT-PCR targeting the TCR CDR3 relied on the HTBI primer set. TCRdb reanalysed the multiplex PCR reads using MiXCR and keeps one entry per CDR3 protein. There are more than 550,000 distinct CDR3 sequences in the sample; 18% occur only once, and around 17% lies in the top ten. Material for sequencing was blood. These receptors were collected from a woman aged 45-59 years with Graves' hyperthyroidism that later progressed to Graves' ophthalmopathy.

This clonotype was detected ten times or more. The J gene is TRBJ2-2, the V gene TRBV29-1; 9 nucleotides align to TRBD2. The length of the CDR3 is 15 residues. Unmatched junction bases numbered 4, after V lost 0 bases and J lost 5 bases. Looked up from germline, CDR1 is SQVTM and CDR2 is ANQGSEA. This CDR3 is CSVEDGLAGTGELFF. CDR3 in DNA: TGCAGCGTTGAAGATGGGCTAGCGGGGACCGGGGAGCTGTTTTTT.

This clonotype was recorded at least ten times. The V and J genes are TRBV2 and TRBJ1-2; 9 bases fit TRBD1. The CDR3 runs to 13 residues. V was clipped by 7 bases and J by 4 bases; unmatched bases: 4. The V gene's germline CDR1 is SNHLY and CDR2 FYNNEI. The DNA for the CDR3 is TGTGCCAGCACCTTGACAGGGGGCTATGGCTACACCTTC. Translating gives CASTLTGGYGYTF.

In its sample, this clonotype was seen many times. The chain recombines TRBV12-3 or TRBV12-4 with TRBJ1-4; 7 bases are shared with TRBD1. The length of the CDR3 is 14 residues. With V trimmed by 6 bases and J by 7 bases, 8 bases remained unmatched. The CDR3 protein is CASSQRTGREKLFF. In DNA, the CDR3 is TGTGCCAGCAGCCAGCGGACAGGTCGTGAAAAACTGTTTTTT.

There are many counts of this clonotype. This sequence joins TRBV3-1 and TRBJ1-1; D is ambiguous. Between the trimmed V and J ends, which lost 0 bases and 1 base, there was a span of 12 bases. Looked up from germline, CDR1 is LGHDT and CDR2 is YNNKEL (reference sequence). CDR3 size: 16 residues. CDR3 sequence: CASSQDGSRGNTEAFF. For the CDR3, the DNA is TGTGCCAGCAGCCAAGATGGCAGCCGGGGGAACACTGAAGCTTTCTTT.

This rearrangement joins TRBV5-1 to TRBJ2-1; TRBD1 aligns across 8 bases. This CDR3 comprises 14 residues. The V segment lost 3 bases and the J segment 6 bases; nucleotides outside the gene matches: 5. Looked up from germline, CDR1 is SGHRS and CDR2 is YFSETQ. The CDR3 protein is CASSWGTGLNEQFF. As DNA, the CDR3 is TGCGCCAGCAGCTGGGGGACAGGCCTCAATGAGCAGTTCTTC.

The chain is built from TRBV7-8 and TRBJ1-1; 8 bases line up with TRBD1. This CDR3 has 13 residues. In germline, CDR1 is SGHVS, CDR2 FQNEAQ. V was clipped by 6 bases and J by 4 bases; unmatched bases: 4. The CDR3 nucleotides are TGTGCCAGCAGGTTCCAGGGGGCCACTGAAGCTTTCTTT. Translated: CASRFQGATEAFF.

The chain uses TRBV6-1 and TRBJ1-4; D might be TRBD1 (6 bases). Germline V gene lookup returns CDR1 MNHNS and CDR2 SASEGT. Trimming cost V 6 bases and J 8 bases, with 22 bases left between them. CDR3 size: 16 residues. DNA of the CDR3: TGTGCCAGCAGACCTACCTCGACGGGGGCCGTAGAAAAACTGTTTTTT. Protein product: CASRPTSTGAVEKLFF.

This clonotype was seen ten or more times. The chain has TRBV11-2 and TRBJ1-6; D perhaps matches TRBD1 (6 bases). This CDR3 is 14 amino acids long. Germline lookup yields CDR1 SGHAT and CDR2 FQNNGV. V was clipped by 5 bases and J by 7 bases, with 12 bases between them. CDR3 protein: CASSGSDRNSPLHF. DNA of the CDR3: TGTGCCAGCAGCGGATCGGACAGAAATTCACCCCTCCACTTT.

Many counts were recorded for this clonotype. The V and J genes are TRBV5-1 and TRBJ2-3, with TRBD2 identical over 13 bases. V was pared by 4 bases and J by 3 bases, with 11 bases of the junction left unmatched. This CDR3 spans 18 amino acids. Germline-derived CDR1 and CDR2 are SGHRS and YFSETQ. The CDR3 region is CASSLGTSGDLGTDTQYF. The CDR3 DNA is TGCGCCAGCAGCCTAGGGACTAGCGGGGATCTAGGAACAGATACGCAGTATTTT.

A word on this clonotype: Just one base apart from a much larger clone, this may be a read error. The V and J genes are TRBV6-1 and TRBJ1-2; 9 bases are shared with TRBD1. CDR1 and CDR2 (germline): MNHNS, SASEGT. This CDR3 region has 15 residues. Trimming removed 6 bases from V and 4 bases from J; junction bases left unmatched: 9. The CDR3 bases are TGTGCCAGCAGCCAGGGGACAGGGATCAGCTATGGCTACACCTTC. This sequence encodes CASSQGTGISYGYTF.

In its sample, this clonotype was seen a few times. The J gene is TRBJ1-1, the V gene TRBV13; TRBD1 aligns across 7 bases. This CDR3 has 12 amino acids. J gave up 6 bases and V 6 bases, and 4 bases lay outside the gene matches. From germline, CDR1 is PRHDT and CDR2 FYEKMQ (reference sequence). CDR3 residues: CASRSTGSEAFF. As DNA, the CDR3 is TGTGCCAGCAGGTCGACAGGGTCTGAAGCTTTCTTT.

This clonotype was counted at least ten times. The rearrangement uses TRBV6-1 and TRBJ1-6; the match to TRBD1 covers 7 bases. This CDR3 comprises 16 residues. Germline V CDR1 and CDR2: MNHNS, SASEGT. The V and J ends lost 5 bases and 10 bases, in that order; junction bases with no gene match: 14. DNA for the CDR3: TGTGCCAGCAGTCGCGGACAGGAAATCTATAGATCACCCCTCCACTTT. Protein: CASSRGQEIYRSPLHF.

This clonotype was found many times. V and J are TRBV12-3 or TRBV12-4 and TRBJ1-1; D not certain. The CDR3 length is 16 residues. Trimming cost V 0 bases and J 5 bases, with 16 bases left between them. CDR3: CASSLALVVRVTEAFF. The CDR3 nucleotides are TGTGCCAGCAGTTTAGCGCTGGTGGTTCGTGTAACTGAAGCTTTCTTT.

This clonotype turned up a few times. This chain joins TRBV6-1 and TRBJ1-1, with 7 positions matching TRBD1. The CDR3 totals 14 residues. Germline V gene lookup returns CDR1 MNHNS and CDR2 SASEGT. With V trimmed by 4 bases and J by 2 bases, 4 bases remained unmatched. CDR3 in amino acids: CASSGGQVNTEAFF. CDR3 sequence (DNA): TGTGCCAGCAGTGGCGGACAGGTCAACACTGAAGCTTTCTTT.

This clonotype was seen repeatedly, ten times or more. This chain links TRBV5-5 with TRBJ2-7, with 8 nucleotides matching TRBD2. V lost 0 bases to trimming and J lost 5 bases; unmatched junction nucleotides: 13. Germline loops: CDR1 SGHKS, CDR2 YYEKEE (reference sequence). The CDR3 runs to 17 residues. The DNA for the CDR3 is TGTGCCAGCAGCTTGGCTGAGCGGGGGCGCCCAATCCACGAGCAGTACTTC. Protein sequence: CASSLAERGRPIHEQYF.

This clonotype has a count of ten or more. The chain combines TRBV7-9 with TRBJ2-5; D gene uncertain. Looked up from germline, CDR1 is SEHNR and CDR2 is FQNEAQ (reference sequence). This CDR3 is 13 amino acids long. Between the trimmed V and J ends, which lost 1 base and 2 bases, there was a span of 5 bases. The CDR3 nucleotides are TGTGCCAGCAGCTTAGTAGTTCAAGAGACCCAGTACTTC. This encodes CASSLVVQETQYF.

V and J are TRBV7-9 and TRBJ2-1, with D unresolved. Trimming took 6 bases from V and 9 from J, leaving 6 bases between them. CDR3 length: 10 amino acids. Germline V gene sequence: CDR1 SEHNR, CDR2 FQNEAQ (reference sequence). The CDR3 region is CASRGSEQFF. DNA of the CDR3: TGTGCCAGCAGAGGTTCTGAGCAGTTCTTC.

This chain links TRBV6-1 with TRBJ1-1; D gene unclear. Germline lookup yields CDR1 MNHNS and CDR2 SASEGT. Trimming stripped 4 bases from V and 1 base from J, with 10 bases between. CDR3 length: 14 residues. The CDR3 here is CASSGRTQNTEAFF. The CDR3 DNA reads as TGTGCCAGCAGTGGGCGGACCCAGAACACTGAAGCTTTCTTT.

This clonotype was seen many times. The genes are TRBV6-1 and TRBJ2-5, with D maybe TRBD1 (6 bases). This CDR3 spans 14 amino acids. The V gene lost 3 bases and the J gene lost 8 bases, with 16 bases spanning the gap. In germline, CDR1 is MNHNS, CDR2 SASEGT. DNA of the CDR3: TGTGCCAGCAGTGAGCGACGGACAGCCGGAACCCAGTACTTC. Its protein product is CASSERRTAGTQYF.

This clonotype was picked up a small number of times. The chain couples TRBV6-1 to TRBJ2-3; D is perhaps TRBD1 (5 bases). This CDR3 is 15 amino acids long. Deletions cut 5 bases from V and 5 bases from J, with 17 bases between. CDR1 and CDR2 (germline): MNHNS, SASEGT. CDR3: CASSSDGAPGDTQYF. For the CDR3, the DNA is TGTGCCAGCAGTTCTGATGGGGCCCCAGGAGATACGCAGTATTTT.

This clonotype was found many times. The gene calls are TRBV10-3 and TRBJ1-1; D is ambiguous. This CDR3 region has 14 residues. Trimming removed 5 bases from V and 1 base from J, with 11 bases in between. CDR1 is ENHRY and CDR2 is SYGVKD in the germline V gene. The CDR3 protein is CAISPSLTNTEAFF. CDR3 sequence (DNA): TGTGCCATCAGTCCCTCCCTAACGAACACTGAAGCTTTCTTT.

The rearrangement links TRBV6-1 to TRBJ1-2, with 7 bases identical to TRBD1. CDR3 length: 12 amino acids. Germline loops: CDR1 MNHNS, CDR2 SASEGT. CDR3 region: CGTRDSNYGYTF. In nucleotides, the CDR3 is TGTGGGACGCGGGACAGCAACTATGGCTACACCTTC.

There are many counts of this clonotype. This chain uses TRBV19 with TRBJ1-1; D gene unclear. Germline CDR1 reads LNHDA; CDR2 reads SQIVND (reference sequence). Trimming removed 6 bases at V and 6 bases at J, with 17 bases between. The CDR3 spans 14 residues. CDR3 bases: TGTGCCAGTAGAAAGGTTGGGGAATCGGCTGAAGCTTTCTTT. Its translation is CASRKVGESAEAFF.

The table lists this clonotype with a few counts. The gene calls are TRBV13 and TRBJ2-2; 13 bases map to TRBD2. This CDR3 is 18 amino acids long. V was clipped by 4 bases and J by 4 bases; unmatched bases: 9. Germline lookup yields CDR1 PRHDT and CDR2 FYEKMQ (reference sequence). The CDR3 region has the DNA TGTGCCAGCAGCTCAACCGAGACTAGCGGGGGGCCCACCGGGGAGCTGTTTTTT. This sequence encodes CASSSTETSGGPTGELFF.

The chain's CDR3 is CASSLAQGRGYTF. The CDR3 bases are TGTGCCAGCAGCTTAGCTCAGGGAAGAGGCTACACCTTC. The rearrangement uses TRBV7-8 and TRBJ1-2, with D tentatively TRBD1 (5 bases). The CDR3 covers 13 residues. V lost 0 bases and J lost 8, with 10 bases in between. The germline V gene encodes CDR1 SGHVS and CDR2 FQNEAQ.

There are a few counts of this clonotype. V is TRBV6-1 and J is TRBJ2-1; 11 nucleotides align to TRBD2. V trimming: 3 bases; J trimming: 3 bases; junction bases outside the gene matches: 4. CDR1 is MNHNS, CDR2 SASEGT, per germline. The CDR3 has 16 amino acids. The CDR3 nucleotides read TGTGCCAGCAGTGATTGGACTAGCGGGTACTACAATGAGCAGTTCTTC. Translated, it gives CASSDWTSGYYNEQFF.

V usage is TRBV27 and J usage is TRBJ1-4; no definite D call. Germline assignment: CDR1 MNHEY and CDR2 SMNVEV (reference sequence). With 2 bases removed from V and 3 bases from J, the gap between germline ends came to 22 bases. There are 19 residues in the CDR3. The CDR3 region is CASSLHPGFKIGSNEKLFF. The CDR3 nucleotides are TGTGCCAGCAGTTTACACCCCGGTTTTAAAATAGGGTCTAATGAAAAACTGTTTTTT.

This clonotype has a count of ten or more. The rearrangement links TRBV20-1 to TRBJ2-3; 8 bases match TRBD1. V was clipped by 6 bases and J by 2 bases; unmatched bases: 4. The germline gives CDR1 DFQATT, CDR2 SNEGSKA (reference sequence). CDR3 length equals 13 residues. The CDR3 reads CSAVQGDTDTQYF. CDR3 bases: TGCAGTGCGGTACAGGGGGACACAGATACGCAGTATTTT.